This T cell receptor beta chain was sequenced during a study of blood T cell repertoires in COVID-19. Turning to the study itself: PBMCs, B-cell-depleted T cells, or T cells provided the cDNA or gDNA that made up the material.

This clone is a singleton in its sample. How the authors handled the data: From reference gene primer amplification, estimates of nucleated cell counts were derived. Method: immunoSEQ multiplex PCR; TCRdb's copy keeps in-frame clones and lacks some. Clone size and V and J calls were adopted from that table, with D and trimming inferred from the DNA. Counted here are under 200,000 clones, approximately 79% occurring once; the ten biggest clones make up more than 5.5%. CDR3 length: 15 amino acids. The V and J ends lost 2 bases and 4 bases, in that order; junction bases with no gene match: 4. Germline V gene lookup returns CDR1 SGHNT and CDR2 YYREEE (reference sequence).

The chain couples TRBV5-4 to TRBJ2-2, with 8 bases identical to TRBD2. Sequenced input: PBMCs or T cells enriched from blood (not recorded which). The sequence was obtained from a man over 45 who had recovered from COVID-19. CDR3 protein: CASSFGTSRTGELFF. CDR3 nucleotides: TGTGCCAGCAGCTTCGGGACTAGTCGCACCGGGGAGCTGTTTTTT. Full variable domain (missing parts from reference TRBV5-4 and TRBJ2-2): ETGVTQSPTHLIKTRGQQVTLRCSSQSGHNTVSWYQQALGQGPQFIFQYYREEENGRGNFPPRFSGLQFPNYSSELNVNALELDDSALYLCASSFGTSRTGELFFGEGSRLTVL.